The rows below give T cell receptor beta chains drawn from one sample of a study of blood T cell repertoires in COVID-19. TCRdb's copy holds only in-frame clones and misses some; the assay was immunoSEQ multiplex PCR. Counted here are some 490,000 clones, around 85% occurring once; the ten biggest clones make up approximately 2.9%. Sequenced sample: peripheral blood. Source of these receptors: a human donor in a cohort sampled during active COVID-19. Both conserved end residues are part of each CDR3. Fields, in order: clone size, J gene, D gene, V gene, CDR3 DNA, CDR3 protein. The D gene is left open where the match is weak. Size values are once, few and many counts, or a class for expanded clones, and some rows have none.

>once|TRBJ2-7|.|TRBV9
TGTGCCAGCAGCACCGGGTCACCTACGCGAGAGCAGTACTTC
CASSTGSPTREQYF
>.|TRBJ1-3|.|TRBV30
TGTGCCTGGAGTAGTAGTCCGGTGATCTCTGGAAACACCATATATTTT
CAWSSSPVISGNTIYF
>.|TRBJ2-1|TRBD2|TRBV30
TGTGCCTGGAGAAAACTAGCGGGCCTTAATGAGCAGTTCTTC
CAWRKLAGLNEQFF
>.|TRBJ1-1|.|TRBV3-1/TRBV3-2
TGTGCCAGCAGCTACGGACAGAGGAACACTGAAGCTTTCTTT
CASSYGQRNTEAFF
>.|TRBJ2-2|TRBD1|TRBV19
TGTGCCAGTAAGGGGACAGGGAACACCGGGGAGCTGTTTTTT
CASKGTGNTGELFF
>.|TRBJ1-6|.|TRBV6-5
TGTGCCAGCAGTTACTCCTCTTCACCCCTCCACTTT
CASSYSSSPLHF
>.|TRBJ1-2|.|TRBV5-6
TGTGCCAGCAGCTTATCACCTTCCGCGGGCTACACCTTC
CASSLSPSAGYTF
>.|TRBJ2-1|TRBD2|TRBV28
TGTGCCAGCGGGGGGGGGACTAGCGACCCGTACCCGCTCAATGAGCAGTTCTTC
CASGGGTSDPYPLNEQFF
>.|TRBJ2-1|TRBD1|TRBV10-1
TGCGCCGGACAGGGGCGGGAGATATCCTACAATGAGCAGTTCTTC
CAGQGREISYNEQFF
>.|TRBJ1-3|.|TRBV7-3
TGTGCCAGCAGCTTGACCAGGGCGCCCGGAAACACCATATATTTT
CASSLTRAPGNTIYF
>.|TRBJ2-3|.|TRBV7-2
TGTGCCAGCAGCTTATGGAGCGTGGGCACAGATACGCAGTATTTT
CASSLWSVGTDTQYF
>.|TRBJ2-2|TRBD1|TRBV2
TGTGCCAGCAGCCGGGACAGGGTTTGGGACACCGGGGAGCTGTTTTTT
CASSRDRVWDTGELFF
>.|TRBJ1-3|.|TRBV9
TGTGCCAGCAGTGCTAGCTCTGGAAACACCATATATTTT
CASSASSGNTIYF
>.|TRBJ1-1|.|TRBV28
TGTGCCAGCAGAGCCTACTCCACTGAAGCTTTCTTT
CASRAYSTEAFF
>many|TRBJ2-2|TRBD2|TRBV5-4
TGTGCCAGCAGCTTGGAAGGGAGGGACACCGGGGAGCTGTTTTTT
CASSLEGRDTGELFF
>few|TRBJ1-1|.|TRBV28
TGTGCCAGCAGGGGGGACATCCCGAACACTGAAGCTTTCTTT
CASRGDIPNTEAFF
>.|TRBJ2-1|.|TRBV19
TGTGCCAGTAGGCTCAAGGCGGTAATCTCCTACAATGAGCAGTTCTTC
CASRLKAVISYNEQFF
>.|TRBJ2-2|.|TRBV27
TGTGCCAGCAGTTACCGGGACTTGACCACCGGGGAGCTGTTTTTT
CASSYRDLTTGELFF
>.|TRBJ1-5|TRBD1|TRBV4-3
TGCGCCAGCAGGATGGACAGGGTTAGCAATCAGCCCCAGCATTTT
CASRMDRVSNQPQHF
>.|TRBJ1-6|TRBD1|TRBV3-1/TRBV3-2
TGTGCCAGCAGCCAAGTTCCGGGACAGATCAATTCACCCCTCCACTTT
CASSQVPGQINSPLHF
>few|TRBJ1-1|.|TRBV19
TGTGCCAGTAGTGGCCACCAGAACACTGAAGCTTTCTTT
CASSGHQNTEAFF
>.|TRBJ2-7|TRBD2|TRBV27
TGTGCCAGCAGGCACCCGGGACTAGTGTACGAGCAGTACTTC
CASRHPGLVYEQYF
>.|TRBJ1-2|TRBD1|TRBV6-1
TGTGCCAGCAGTGAAGCGGGGACAGGTGGGGGAGGCTACACCTTC
CASSEAGTGGGGYTF
>few|TRBJ1-2|TRBD1|TRBV7-2
TGTGCCAGCAGTCCGGACAGGGAAAATGGCTACACCTTC
CASSPDRENGYTF
>.|TRBJ1-1|.|TRBV5-1
TGCGCCAGCTGGCAACCAGGACAGCTATTTGAAGCTTTCTTT
CASWQPGQLFEAFF
>.|TRBJ1-2|TRBD1|TRBV15
TGTGCCACCAGCAGATCTTACAGGGGGTTAAACGATGGCTACACCTTC
CATSRSYRGLNDGYTF
>.|TRBJ2-3|TRBD2|TRBV2
TGTGCCAGCAGTGAATGGGCTAGCGGCCGCACAGATACGCAGTATTTT
CASSEWASGRTDTQYF
>.|TRBJ1-1|.|TRBV9
TGTGCCAGCAGCGGAGGGGGCACTGAAGCTTTCTTT
CASSGGGTEAFF
>.|TRBJ2-5|TRBD1|TRBV29-1
TGCAGCGCCGCCCCCTGGACAGGGGAAGAGACCCAGTACTTC
CSAAPWTGEETQYF
>.|TRBJ2-7|TRBD2|TRBV28
TGTGCCAGCAGTTTATTGCAGGGTAGCGGGGTCTACGAGCAGTACTTC
CASSLLQGSGVYEQYF
>.|TRBJ2-1|.|TRBV11-2
TGTGCCAGCAGCTTTCTTCGGGGGTACAATGAGCAGTTCTTC
CASSFLRGYNEQFF
>.|TRBJ1-2|.|TRBV5-1
TGCGCCAGCAGCCCCGAGTTTGCGGGGCGAGTCGGCTACACCTTC
CASSPEFAGRVGYTF